This TCR beta chain was sequenced for a study of shared clonotypes between healthy human individuals. Whole-study context: CD4 naive and CD4 memory each took three plates per donor, while CD8 naive took two and CD8 memory one. The study's findings and limits: Clonotypes which were not shared had lower generation probabilities than clonotypes that all four donors shared.

On this clone: What it binds is unknown.

Replicate PCRs from sorted subsets contained approximately 220 ng DNA, which is around 30,000 T cell genomes. Profiling relied on immunoSEQ multiplex PCR, and the TCRdb table lists in-frame clones only, not all of them. The sample comprises 2 million to 2.5 million clones, roughly 90% of which are singletons, and roughly 0.34% rests with the top ten. Material for sequencing was naive CD4+ T cells from PBMCs. The subset denotes: CD45RA+ positively selected. This clonotype was obtained from a man aged 18 to 30 in good health. Some clones in this sample may be carry-over from other donors' samples.

Here the CDR3 DNA reads TGCGCCAGCAGCCAGCCCATTGGGGTTTCGAACACTGAAGCTTTCTTT. Its protein is CASSQPIGVSNTEAFF. The chain couples TRBV5-1 to TRBJ1-1; D gene ambiguous. The V gene lost 4 bases and the J gene lost 1 base, with 17 bases spanning the gap. Germline V gene data show CDR1 as SGHRS and CDR2 as YFSETQ. The CDR3 covers 16 residues.